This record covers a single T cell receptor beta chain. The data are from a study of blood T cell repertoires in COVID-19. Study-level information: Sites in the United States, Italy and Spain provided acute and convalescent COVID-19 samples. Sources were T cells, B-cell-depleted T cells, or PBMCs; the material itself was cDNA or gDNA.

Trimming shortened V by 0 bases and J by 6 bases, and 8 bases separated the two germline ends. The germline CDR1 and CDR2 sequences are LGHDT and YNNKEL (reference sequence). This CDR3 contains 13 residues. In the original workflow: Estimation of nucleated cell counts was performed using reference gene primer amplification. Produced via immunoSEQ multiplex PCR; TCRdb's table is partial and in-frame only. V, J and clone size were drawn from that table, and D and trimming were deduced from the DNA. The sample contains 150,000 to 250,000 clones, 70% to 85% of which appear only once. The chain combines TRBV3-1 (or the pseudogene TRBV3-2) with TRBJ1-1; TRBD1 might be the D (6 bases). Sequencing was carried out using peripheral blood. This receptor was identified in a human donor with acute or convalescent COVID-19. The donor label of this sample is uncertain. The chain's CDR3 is CASSQDAGAEAFF. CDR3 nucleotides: TGTGCCAGCAGCCAAGATGCAGGGGCTGAAGCTTTCTTT.